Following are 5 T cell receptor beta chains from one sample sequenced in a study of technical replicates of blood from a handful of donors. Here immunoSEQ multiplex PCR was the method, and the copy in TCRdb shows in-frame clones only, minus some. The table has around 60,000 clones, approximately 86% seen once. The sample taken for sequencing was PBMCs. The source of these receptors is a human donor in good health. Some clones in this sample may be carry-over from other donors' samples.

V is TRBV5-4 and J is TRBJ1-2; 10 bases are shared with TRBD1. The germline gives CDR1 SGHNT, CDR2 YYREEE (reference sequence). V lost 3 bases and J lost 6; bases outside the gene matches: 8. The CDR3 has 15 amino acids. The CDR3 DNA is TGTGCCAGCAGCTCCTATCCCGGGACAGGGGATGGCTACACCTTC. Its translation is CASSSYPGTGDGYTF.

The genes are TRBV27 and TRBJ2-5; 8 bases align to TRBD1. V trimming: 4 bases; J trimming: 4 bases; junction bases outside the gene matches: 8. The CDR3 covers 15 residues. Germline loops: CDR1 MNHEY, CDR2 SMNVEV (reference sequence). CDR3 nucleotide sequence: TGTGCCAGCAGTTCGGGACAGGCCCCGGCAGAGACCCAGTACTTC. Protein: CASSSGQAPAETQYF.

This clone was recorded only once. The CDR3 coding sequence is TGTGCCACCAGCAGAGATCTTGCGGGGGGTACCTACGAGCAGTACTTC. Residues: CATSRDLAGGTYEQYF. The chain is built from TRBV15 and TRBJ2-7, with 8 bases that match TRBD2. Trimming cost V 0 bases and J 2 bases; bases outside gene matches: 6. Germline V lookup: CDR1 LNHNV, CDR2 YYDKDF (reference sequence). The CDR3 sequence is 16 residues long.

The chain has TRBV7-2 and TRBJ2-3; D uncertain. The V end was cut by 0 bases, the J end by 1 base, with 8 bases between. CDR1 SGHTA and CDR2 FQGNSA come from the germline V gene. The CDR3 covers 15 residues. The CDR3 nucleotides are TGTGCCAGCAGCTTAGCCGCGGATGGCACAGATACGCAGTATTTT. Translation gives CASSLAADGTDTQYF.

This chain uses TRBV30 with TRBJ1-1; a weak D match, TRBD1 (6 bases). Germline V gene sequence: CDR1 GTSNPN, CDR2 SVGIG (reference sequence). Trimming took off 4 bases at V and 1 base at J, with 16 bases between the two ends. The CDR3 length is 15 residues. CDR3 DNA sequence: TGTGCCTGGACTCCCTGGACAGCGCAGAACACTGAAGCTTTCTTT. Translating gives CAWTPWTAQNTEAFF.